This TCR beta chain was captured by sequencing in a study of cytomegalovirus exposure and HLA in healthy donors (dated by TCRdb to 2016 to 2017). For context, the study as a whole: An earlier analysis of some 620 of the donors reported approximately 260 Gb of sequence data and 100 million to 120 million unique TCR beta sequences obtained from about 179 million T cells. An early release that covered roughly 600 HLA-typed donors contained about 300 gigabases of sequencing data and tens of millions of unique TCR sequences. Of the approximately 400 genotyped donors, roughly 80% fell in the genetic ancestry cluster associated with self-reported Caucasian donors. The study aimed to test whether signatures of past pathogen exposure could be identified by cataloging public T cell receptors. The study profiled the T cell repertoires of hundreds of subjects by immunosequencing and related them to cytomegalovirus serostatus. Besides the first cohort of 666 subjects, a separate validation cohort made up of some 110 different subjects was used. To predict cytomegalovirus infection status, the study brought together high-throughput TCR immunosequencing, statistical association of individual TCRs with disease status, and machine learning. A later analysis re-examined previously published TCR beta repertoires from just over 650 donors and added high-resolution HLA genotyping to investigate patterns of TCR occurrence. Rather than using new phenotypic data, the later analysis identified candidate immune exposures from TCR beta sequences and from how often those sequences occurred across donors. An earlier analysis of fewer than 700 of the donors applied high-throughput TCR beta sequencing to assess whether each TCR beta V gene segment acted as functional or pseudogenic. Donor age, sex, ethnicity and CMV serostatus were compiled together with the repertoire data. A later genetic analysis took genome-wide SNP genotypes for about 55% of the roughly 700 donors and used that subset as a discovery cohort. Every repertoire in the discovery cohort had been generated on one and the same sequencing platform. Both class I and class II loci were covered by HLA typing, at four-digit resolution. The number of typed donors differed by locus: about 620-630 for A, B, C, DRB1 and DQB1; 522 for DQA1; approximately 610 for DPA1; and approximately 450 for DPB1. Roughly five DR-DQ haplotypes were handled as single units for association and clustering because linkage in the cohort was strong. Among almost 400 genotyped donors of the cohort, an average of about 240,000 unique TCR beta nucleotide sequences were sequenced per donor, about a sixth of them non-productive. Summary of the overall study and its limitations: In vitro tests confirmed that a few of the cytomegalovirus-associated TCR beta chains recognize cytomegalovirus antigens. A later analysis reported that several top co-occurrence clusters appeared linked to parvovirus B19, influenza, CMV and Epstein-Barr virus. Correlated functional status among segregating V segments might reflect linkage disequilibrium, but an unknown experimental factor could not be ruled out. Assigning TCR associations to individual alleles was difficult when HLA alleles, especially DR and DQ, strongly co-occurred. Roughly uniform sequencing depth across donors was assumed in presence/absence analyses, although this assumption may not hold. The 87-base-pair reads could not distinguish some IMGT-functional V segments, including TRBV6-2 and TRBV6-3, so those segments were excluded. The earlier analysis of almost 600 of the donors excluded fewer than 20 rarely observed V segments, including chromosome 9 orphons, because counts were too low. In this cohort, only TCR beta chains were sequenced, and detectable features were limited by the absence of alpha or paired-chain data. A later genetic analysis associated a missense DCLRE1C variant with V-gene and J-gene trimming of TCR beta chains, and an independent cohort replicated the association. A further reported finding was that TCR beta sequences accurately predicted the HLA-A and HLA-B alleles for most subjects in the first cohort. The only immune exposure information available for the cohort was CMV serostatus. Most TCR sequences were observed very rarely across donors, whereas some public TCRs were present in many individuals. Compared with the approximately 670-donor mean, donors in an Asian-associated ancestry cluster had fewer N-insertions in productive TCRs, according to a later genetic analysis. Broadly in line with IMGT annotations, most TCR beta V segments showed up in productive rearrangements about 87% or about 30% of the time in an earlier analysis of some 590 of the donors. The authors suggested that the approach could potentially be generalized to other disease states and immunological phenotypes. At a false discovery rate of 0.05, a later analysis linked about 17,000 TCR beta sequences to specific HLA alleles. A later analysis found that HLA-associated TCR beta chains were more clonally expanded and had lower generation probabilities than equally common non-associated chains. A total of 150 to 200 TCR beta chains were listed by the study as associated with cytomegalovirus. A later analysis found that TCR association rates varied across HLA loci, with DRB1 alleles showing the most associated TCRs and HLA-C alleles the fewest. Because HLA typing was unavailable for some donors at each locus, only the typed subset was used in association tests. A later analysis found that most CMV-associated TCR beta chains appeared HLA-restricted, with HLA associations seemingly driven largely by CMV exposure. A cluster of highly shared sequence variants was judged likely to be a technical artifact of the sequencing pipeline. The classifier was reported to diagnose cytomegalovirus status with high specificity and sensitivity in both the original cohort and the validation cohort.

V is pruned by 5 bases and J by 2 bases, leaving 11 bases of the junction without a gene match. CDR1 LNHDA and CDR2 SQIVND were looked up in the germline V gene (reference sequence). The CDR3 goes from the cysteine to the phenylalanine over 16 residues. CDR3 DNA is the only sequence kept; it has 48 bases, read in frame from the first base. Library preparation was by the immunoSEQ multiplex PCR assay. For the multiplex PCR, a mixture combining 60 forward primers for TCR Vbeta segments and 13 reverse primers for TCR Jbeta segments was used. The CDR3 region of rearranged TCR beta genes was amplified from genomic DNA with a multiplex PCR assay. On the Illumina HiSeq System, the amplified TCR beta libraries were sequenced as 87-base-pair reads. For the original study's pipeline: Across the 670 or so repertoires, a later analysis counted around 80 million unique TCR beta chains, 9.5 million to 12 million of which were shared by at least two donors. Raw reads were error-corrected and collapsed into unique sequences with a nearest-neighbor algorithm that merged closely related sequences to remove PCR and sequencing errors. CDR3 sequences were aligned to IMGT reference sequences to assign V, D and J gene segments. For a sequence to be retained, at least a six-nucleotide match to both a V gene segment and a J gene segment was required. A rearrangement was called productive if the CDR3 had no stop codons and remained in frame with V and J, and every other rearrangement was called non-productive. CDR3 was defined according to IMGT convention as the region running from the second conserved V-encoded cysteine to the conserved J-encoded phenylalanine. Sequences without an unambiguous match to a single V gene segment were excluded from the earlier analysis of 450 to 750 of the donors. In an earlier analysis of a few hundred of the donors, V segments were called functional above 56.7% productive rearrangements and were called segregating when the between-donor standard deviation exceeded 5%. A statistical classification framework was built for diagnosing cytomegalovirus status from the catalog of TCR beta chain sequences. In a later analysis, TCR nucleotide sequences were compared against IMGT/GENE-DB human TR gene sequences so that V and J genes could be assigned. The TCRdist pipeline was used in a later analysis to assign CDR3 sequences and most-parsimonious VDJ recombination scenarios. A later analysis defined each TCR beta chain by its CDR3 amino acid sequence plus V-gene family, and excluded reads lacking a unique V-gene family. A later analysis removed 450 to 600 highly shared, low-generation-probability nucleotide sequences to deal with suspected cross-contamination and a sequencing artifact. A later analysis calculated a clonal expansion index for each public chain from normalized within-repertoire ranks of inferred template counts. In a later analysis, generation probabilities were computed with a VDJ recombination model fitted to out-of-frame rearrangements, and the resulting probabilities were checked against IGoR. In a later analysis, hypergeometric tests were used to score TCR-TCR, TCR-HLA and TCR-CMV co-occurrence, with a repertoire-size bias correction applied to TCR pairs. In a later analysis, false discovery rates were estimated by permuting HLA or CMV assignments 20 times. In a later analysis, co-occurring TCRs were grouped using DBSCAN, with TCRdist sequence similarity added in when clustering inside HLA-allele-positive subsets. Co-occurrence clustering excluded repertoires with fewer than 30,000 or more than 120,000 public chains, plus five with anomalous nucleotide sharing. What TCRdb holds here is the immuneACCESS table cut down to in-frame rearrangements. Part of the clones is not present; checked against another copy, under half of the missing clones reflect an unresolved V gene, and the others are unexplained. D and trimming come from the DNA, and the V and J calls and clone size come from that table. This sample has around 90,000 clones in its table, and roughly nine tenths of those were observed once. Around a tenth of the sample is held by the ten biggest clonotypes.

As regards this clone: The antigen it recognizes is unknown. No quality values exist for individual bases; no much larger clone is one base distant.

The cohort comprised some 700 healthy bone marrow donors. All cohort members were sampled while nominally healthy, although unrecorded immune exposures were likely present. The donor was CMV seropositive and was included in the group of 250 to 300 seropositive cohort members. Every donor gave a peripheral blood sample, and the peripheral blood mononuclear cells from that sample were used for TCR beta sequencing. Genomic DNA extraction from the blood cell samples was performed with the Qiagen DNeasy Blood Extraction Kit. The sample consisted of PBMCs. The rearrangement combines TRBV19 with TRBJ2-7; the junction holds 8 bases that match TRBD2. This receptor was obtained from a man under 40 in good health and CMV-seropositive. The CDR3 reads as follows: CASSPSTGGWPYEQYF. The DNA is TGTGCCAGTAGTCCTTCGACGGGAGGGTGGCCCTACGAGCAGTACTTC.